These 15 T cell receptor beta chains originate from one sample sequenced in a study of blood T cell repertoires in COVID-19. The table came from immunoSEQ multiplex PCR; TCRdb's copy has only in-frame clones and leaves some out. The table includes more than 95,000 clones, 88% detected once. Source material: peripheral blood. Source of these receptors: a human donor in a cohort sampled during active COVID-19.

The gene calls are TRBV5-1 and TRBJ1-1; the match to TRBD1 covers 11 bases. V lost 3 bases to trimming and J lost 0 bases; unmatched junction nucleotides: 4. CDR3 size: 16 residues. From germline, CDR1 is SGHRS and CDR2 YFSETQ. The CDR3, as DNA: TGCGCCAGCAGCTACGGGACAGGGGGTGTGAACACTGAAGCTTTCTTT. It yields the protein CASSYGTGGVNTEAFF.

V is TRBV19 and J is TRBJ2-3, with 9 bases lining up with TRBD1. V was pared by 6 bases and J by 3 bases, with 10 bases of the junction left unmatched. Germline V gene sequence: CDR1 LNHDA, CDR2 SQIVND (reference sequence). This CDR3 has 16 residues. The CDR3 DNA is TGTGCCAGTAGGAAGGACAGGGGTTTAGTGACAGATACGCAGTATTTT. As protein: CASRKDRGLVTDTQYF. The whole variable domain, filled in from reference TRBV19 and TRBJ2-3, reads DGGITQSPKYLFRKEGQNVTLSCEQNLNHDAMYWYRQDPGQGLRLIYYSQIVNDFQKGDIAEGYSVSREKKESFPLTVTSAQKNPTAFYLCASRKDRGLVTDTQYFGPGTRLTVL.

The chain recombines TRBV18 with TRBJ1-1; 9 bases are shared with TRBD1. The length of the CDR3 is 15 residues. Trimming cost V 6 bases and J 1 base; bases outside gene matches: 6. From germline, CDR1 is KGHSH and CDR2 LQKENI. This chain's CDR3 is CASSQGQGRNTEAFF. For the CDR3, the DNA is TGTGCCAGCTCCCAAGGACAGGGGAGGAACACTGAAGCTTTCTTT.

This clone has a single count. The chain joins TRBV7-2 to TRBJ1-4, with 11 bases aligning to TRBD1. With 1 base clipped from V and 7 bases from J, the junction kept 2 bases outside the gene matches. The length of the CDR3 is 15 residues. The germline V gene encodes CDR1 SGHTA and CDR2 FQGNSA. The CDR3 sequence is CASSLGGTGGEKLFF. The DNA of the CDR3 is TGTGCCAGCAGCTTAGGCGGGACAGGGGGTGAAAAACTGTTTTTT.

CDR3 amino acids: CASSVEALPYYGYTF. The CDR3 region has the DNA TGTGCCAGCAGCGTAGAGGCACTACCGTACTATGGCTACACCTTC. The genes are TRBV9 and TRBJ1-2; D gene ambiguous. V lost 0 bases and J lost 3, with 12 bases in between. CDR1 and CDR2 (germline): SGDLS, YYNGEE. The CDR3 is 15 amino acids.

The rearrangement uses TRBV18 and TRBJ1-6; D is unresolved. Germline V lookup: CDR1 KGHSH, CDR2 LQKENI. V was cut by 6 bases and J by 7 bases, with 7 bases left in between. The CDR3 runs to 12 residues. The CDR3 spells CASSRTNSPLHF. The CDR3 DNA reads as TGTGCCAGCTCGCGAACGAATTCACCCCTCCACTTT.

The chain recombines TRBV18 with TRBJ1-1, with D tentatively TRBD1 (6 bases). The CDR3 runs to 17 residues. V was cut by 3 bases and J by 1 base, with 18 bases left in between. Germline loops: CDR1 KGHSH, CDR2 LQKENI. This chain's CDR3 is CASSPLGPTRGNTEAFF. The CDR3 DNA sequence: TGTGCCAGCTCACCTCTCGGACCGACCAGGGGGAACACTGAAGCTTTCTTT.

V is TRBV19 and J is TRBJ2-3; possible D gene TRBD1, 5 bases. The CDR3 spans 15 residues. Per the germline V gene, CDR1 is LNHDA and CDR2 is SQIVND (reference sequence). V lost 6 bases and J 5 bases, leaving 18 bases between the germline ends. In DNA form, the CDR3 reads TGTGCCAGTAGGTGGGGAAAGGGGCTTGGAGATACGCAGTATTTT. Translating it yields CASRWGKGLGDTQYF.

The sample holds one count of this clone. V and J are TRBV3-1 (or the pseudogene TRBV3-2) and TRBJ2-7; 7 nucleotides agree with TRBD2. Germline CDR1 reads LGHDT; CDR2 reads YNNKEL (reference sequence). There are 14 residues in the CDR3. V lost 5 bases and J lost 6; bases outside the gene matches: 10. CDR3 in amino acids: CASSGSWASGEQYF. CDR3 in DNA: TGTGCCAGCAGCGGAAGTTGGGCTAGCGGCGAGCAGTACTTC.

CDR3 coding DNA: TGTGCCAGCTCACCACGACGGGTCGGCGAGCAGTACTTC. Amino acids: CASSPRRVGEQYF. The J gene is TRBJ2-7, the V gene TRBV18; D not resolved. This CDR3 is built from 13 residues. V was shortened by 1 base and J by 6 bases, with 10 bases between the two germline ends. Germline CDR1 KGHSH, CDR2 LQKENI. The variable domain in full, with the rest retrieved from reference TRBV18 and TRBJ2-7, is NAGVMQNPRHLVRRRGQEARLRCSPMKGHSHVYWYRQLPEEGLKFMVYLQKENIIDESGMPKERFSAEFPKEGPSILRIQQVVRGDSAAYFCASSPRRVGEQYFGPGTRLTVT.

This clone was recorded only once. V usage is TRBV15 and J usage is TRBJ2-7; TRBD2 aligns across 11 bases. CDR1 and CDR2 from the germline V gene are LNHNV and YYDKDF (reference sequence). The CDR3 totals 16 residues. Unmatched junction bases numbered 4, after V lost 0 bases and J lost 3 bases. CDR3 sequence reads: CATSRDMGLADYEQYF. The CDR3 nucleotides are TGTGCCACCAGCAGAGACATGGGACTAGCGGACTACGAGCAGTACTTC. The full variable domain, rest sourced from reference TRBV15 and TRBJ2-7, is DAMVIQNPRYQVTQFGKPVTLSCSQTLNHNVMYWYQQKSSQAPKLLFHYYDKDFNNEADTPDNFQSRRPNTSFCFLDIRSPGLGDTAMYLCATSRDMGLADYEQYFGPGTRLTVT.

The chain uses TRBV27 and TRBJ1-1; 10 nucleotides align to TRBD1. V was pared by 5 bases and J by 5 bases, with 11 bases of the junction left unmatched. The CDR3 contains 16 residues. Germline CDR1 reads MNHEY; CDR2 reads SMNVEV (reference sequence). Written as DNA, the CDR3 is TGTGCCAGCAGTCCGGGACAGGGGCGCCCCGGGACTGAAGCTTTCTTT. It specifies CASSPGQGRPGTEAFF.

V usage is TRBV3-1 (or the pseudogene TRBV3-2) and J usage is TRBJ1-5, with D possibly TRBD1 on 5 matching bases. This CDR3 is 14 amino acids long. Germline CDR1 is LGHDT and CDR2 is YNNKEL (reference sequence). Trimming pared 5 bases from V and 6 bases from J, leaving 14 bases between. CDR3 sequence: CASSSPGTVQPQHF. The CDR3 DNA follows: TGTGCCAGCAGCTCCCCAGGGACTGTTCAGCCCCAGCATTTT.

The V and J genes are TRBV12-3 or TRBV12-4 and TRBJ2-5; D not certain. The V end lost 4 bases, the J end lost 5 bases, and 5 bases lay between the germline ends. The CDR3 runs to 11 residues. CDR3 in amino acids: CASSYMETQYF. CDR3 nucleotides: TGTGCCAGCAGTTATATGGAGACCCAGTACTTC.

The chain recombines TRBV10-2 with TRBJ2-3; 10 bases align to TRBD2. The CDR3 totals 13 residues. Per the germline V gene, CDR1 is WSHSY and CDR2 is SAAADI. V trimming: 2 bases; J trimming: 12 bases; junction bases outside the gene matches: 5. CDR3 region: CASSETSGTSQYF. The CDR3 DNA reads as TGCGCCAGCAGTGAGACTAGCGGGACTTCTCAGTATTTT.